The rows below give T cell receptor beta chains drawn from one sample of a study of neoadjuvant anti-PD-1 for oral cavity cancer. Repertoires were generated with immunoSEQ multiplex PCR, while TCRdb's copy carries only in-frame clones and drops some. The top ten clones hold 3.1% of a sample with 75,000 or so clones, approximately 80% of them seen once. The source material was PBMCs, sampled before nivolumab (anti-PD-1) treatment. These receptors were obtained from a person between 40 and 79 years old with oral cavity squamous cell carcinoma. Each CDR3 is given with its conserved first and last residue. D genes are given only for firm matches. Expanded clones get a size class; other rows say once, few or many, or leave the size out.

TGTGCCAGTAGTATGGACAGGGGAGCGACTGAAGCTTTCTTT	CASSMDRGATEAFF	TRBJ1-1	TRBV19	-	TRBD1
TGTGCCAGCAGCTTGCAAAGACTAGGATCCTACGAGCAGTACTTC	CASSLQRLGSYEQYF	TRBJ2-7	TRBV5-8	-	-
TGTGCCTCAGGTGGCTTTAATGAAAAACTGTTTTTT	CASGGFNEKLFF	TRBJ1-4	TRBV27	-	-
TGTGCCAGTAGTATCTACGATTGGGGGACTAGTTACAATGAGCAGTTCTTC	CASSIYDWGTSYNEQFF	TRBJ2-1	TRBV19	-	TRBD2
TGTGCCAGCAGTTACGCCTTCTCTGGAAACACCATATATTTT	CASSYAFSGNTIYF	TRBJ1-3	TRBV6-5	-	-
TGTGCCAGCAGTTTAGCGGAAAATCAGCCCCAGCATTTT	CASSLAENQPQHF	TRBJ1-5	TRBV28	-	-
TGTGCCAGCAGCCCCACCCATCTGAACACTGAAGCTTTCTTT	CASSPTHLNTEAFF	TRBJ1-1	TRBV7-9	-	-
TGTGCCAGCAGCTCCTTAGCGGGAAACACAGATACGCAGTATTTT	CASSSLAGNTDTQYF	TRBJ2-3	TRBV5-6	-	TRBD2
TGTGCCAGTACTTTTGCGCAGGGCAATCAGCCCCAGCATTTT	CASTFAQGNQPQHF	TRBJ1-5	TRBV19	-	-
TGTGCCAGCAGTACTAGCGGGGGGACCTACGAGCAGTACTTC	CASSTSGGTYEQYF	TRBJ2-7	TRBV9	-	TRBD2
TGTGCCGCCGCCGGCACCTCCTACGAGCAGTACTTC	CAAAGTSYEQYF	TRBJ2-7	TRBV10-3	-	-
TGTGCCATCAGGATGACTAGCGGAACAACCTACAATGAGCAGTTCTTC	CAIRMTSGTTYNEQFF	TRBJ2-1	TRBV10-3	-	TRBD2
TGTGCCAGCAACTTACTCAGGAACACTGAAGCTTTCTTT	CASNLLRNTEAFF	TRBJ1-1	TRBV5-6	-	-
TGTGCCAGCAGCTTAGAAGGTCAGACAGGGTCCCCCTACGAGCAGTACTTC	CASSLEGQTGSPYEQYF	TRBJ2-7	TRBV13	-	TRBD1
TGTGCCAGCAGTCCGTTCCTAGCGGGAGAAGACAATGAGCAGTTCTTC	CASSPFLAGEDNEQFF	TRBJ2-1	TRBV27	-	TRBD2
TGTGCCAGCAGTGAAAATCAGGCGGGGACCCAGTACTTC	CASSENQAGTQYF	TRBJ2-5	TRBV2	-	-
TGTGCCAGCAGCTTGGGTGGCGGGGGCAGCTACAATGAGCAGTTCTTC	CASSLGGGGSYNEQFF	TRBJ2-1	TRBV5-6	-	-
TGTGCCAGCAGCTTAGTATGGACTAGCGGGGGCAATGAGCAGTTCTTC	CASSLVWTSGGNEQFF	TRBJ2-1	TRBV7-2	few	TRBD2
TGCGCCAGCAGCTTGGCCGGGACTAGCGCCGGGGAGCTGTTTTTT	CASSLAGTSAGELFF	TRBJ2-2	TRBV5-1	-	TRBD2
TGTGCCAGCAGCTTGAGTGTCGGAGTTACCGGGGAGCTGTTTTTT	CASSLSVGVTGELFF	TRBJ2-2	TRBV7-8	-	-
TGTGCCAGCGGAATCACAGATACGCAGTATTTT	CASGITDTQYF	TRBJ2-3	TRBV2	-	-
TGTGCCAGCAGTGAAGAGGCACAGGGTAACTATGGCTACACCTTC	CASSEEAQGNYGYTF	TRBJ1-2	TRBV6-1	-	-
TGTGCCAGCAGCTTACGCAATGAGCAGTTCTTC	CASSLRNEQFF	TRBJ2-1	TRBV7-2	-	-
TGTGCCAGCAGCTTAGCGCCCTACGAGCAGTACTTC	CASSLAPYEQYF	TRBJ2-7	TRBV7-8	-	-
TGTGCCAGCAGCTTAGGCACAGGGGGCAATCAGCCCCAGCATTTT	CASSLGTGGNQPQHF	TRBJ1-5	TRBV7-8	few	TRBD1
TGCAGCGTTGAAGACGGTGAGCAGTTCTTC	CSVEDGEQFF	TRBJ2-1	TRBV29-1	-	-
TGTGCCATCAGTGAAGGGACTAGCGGCAACAATGAGCAGTTCTTC	CAISEGTSGNNEQFF	TRBJ2-1	TRBV10-3	-	TRBD2
TGCGCCAGTCCATCCTCGGGCGGCGGGGAGCTGTTTTTT	CASPSSGGGELFF	TRBJ2-2	TRBV4-1	-	-
TGTGCCAGCAGCCCGAACGGACAGAACAACTATGGCTACACCTTC	CASSPNGQNNYGYTF	TRBJ1-2	TRBV11-2	-	-
TGTGCCAGCAGACTTCGGACAGCTGGAAACACCATATATTTT	CASRLRTAGNTIYF	TRBJ1-3	TRBV13	-	-
TGTGCCAGCAGCTTAGGCCTAGCGGGAGTAGGGGATACGCAGTATTTT	CASSLGLAGVGDTQYF	TRBJ2-3	TRBV11-3	few	TRBD2
TGTGCCAGCAGGACACAGGGGAGTCGGACTGAAGCTTTCTTT	CASRTQGSRTEAFF	TRBJ1-1	TRBV2	-	TRBD1
TGTGCCAGCAGCGAACTAGCGGGGACGGGGGATACGCAGTATTTT	CASSELAGTGDTQYF	TRBJ2-3	TRBV6-1	-	TRBD2
TGCAGCGTTGGCAGGTATAGCAATCAGCCCCAGCATTTT	CSVGRYSNQPQHF	TRBJ1-5	TRBV29-1	-	-
TGCGCCAGCAGTGAAGCGGGAGGCCAGAACACCGGGGAGCTGTTTTTT	CASSEAGGQNTGELFF	TRBJ2-2	TRBV5-1	once	TRBD2
TGTGCCAGCAGCTCCGGAGGGGGCGGGCGGTCCTACAATGAGCAGTTCTTC	CASSSGGGGRSYNEQFF	TRBJ2-1	TRBV11-3	-	-
TGTGCCAGCAGTTACCCCGGGAGTGAAGCTTTCTTT	CASSYPGSEAFF	TRBJ1-1	TRBV6-6	-	-
TGCGCCAGCAGTGAGTTCAAGAGTGGGACTACGGCCACCGGGGAGCTGTTTTTT	CASSEFKSGTTATGELFF	TRBJ2-2	TRBV10-1	-	TRBD2
TGTGCCAGCAGCTTAGTAGCAGGGCCCATGAACACTGAAGCTTTCTTT	CASSLVAGPMNTEAFF	TRBJ1-1	TRBV7-9	-	-
TGTGCCAGCAGGGGAGTACTCACCTACGAGCAGTACTTC	CASRGVLTYEQYF	TRBJ2-7	TRBV25-1	-	-
TGTGCCAGCAGCCCGACAGGGACAAACACCATATATTTT	CASSPTGTNTIYF	TRBJ1-3	TRBV6-5	-	TRBD1
TGTGCCATGGGGAACGGGGGGACCCAAAACACCGGGGAGCTGTTTTTT	CAMGNGGTQNTGELFF	TRBJ2-2	TRBV10-3	-	TRBD2
TGCGCCAGCAGTTCCGACCCCAATCAGCCCCAGCATTTT	CASSSDPNQPQHF	TRBJ1-5	TRBV5-1	-	-
TGTGCCAGCAGCCCCCGACTAGCGGGAGGGCCCAGCACCGGGGAGCTGTTTTTT	CASSPRLAGGPSTGELFF	TRBJ2-2	TRBV9	-	TRBD2
TGTGCCAGCACCCTAACAGGGGCCTATGGCTACACCTTC	CASTLTGAYGYTF	TRBJ1-2	TRBV25-1	-	TRBD1
TGTGCCACCAGCAGAGATATAGTTAAAGAGACCCAGTACTTC	CATSRDIVKETQYF	TRBJ2-5	TRBV15	-	-